These 21 T cell receptor beta chains share one sample of origin, sequenced in a study of T cell responses to AZD1222 COVID-19 vaccine. TCRdb's copy holds only in-frame clones and misses some; the assay was immunoSEQ multiplex PCR. This sample has about 140,000 clones, with 90% found just once. Sequencing used peripheral blood, obtained on day 0 of AZD1222 vaccination. These receptors were obtained from an adult in good health.

The rearrangement links TRBV18 to TRBJ2-5, with TRBD1 identical over 10 bases. Germline V gene lookup returns CDR1 KGHSH and CDR2 LQKENI. This CDR3 is 16 amino acids long. V lost 5 bases, J lost 5 bases, and 11 bases stayed unmatched. DNA for the CDR3: TGTGCCAGCTCAGGAGGGACAGGGGCGATGGGTGAGACCCAGTACTTC. It translates to CASSGGTGAMGETQYF.

The DNA of the CDR3 is TGTGCCAGCAGCCCCGACCTAGCGGGCTCCTACAATGAGCAGTTCTTC. The encoded protein is CASSPDLAGSYNEQFF. The V gene is TRBV5-6, the J gene TRBJ2-1; 8 nucleotides match TRBD2. The CDR3 is 16 amino acids. From germline, CDR1 is SGHDT and CDR2 YYEEEE. Unmatched junction bases numbered 6, after V lost 4 bases and J lost 0 bases. Using reference TRBV5-6 and TRBJ2-1 for the parts outside the CDR3, the full variable domain is DAGVTQSPTHLIKTRGQQVTLRCSPKSGHDTVSWYQQALGQGPQFIFQYYEEEERQRGNFPDRFSGHQFPNYSSELNVNALLLGDSALYLCASSPDLAGSYNEQFFGPGTRLTVL.

This chain links TRBV6-4 with TRBJ2-1; 9 bases map to TRBD2. V shed 1 base, J shed 3 bases, and the junction held 4 bases outside the gene matches. The CDR3 is 16 residues long. The germline gives CDR1 MRHNA, CDR2 SNTAGT. CDR3 DNA sequence: TGTGCCAGCAGTGACTGGGCTAGCGGGGACTACAATGAGCAGTTCTTC. This sequence encodes CASSDWASGDYNEQFF.

V usage is TRBV18 and J usage is TRBJ2-3, with D perhaps given as TRBD1 or TRBD2 (6 bases each). CDR1 and CDR2 from the germline V gene are KGHSH and LQKENI. V dropped 3 bases and J dropped 5 bases, with 15 bases sitting between them. The CDR3 runs to 15 residues. CDR3 loop: CASSPRGPQGDTQYF. CDR3 nucleotide sequence: TGTGCCAGCTCACCCCGGGGGCCCCAGGGAGATACGCAGTATTTT.

V and J are TRBV3-1 (or the pseudogene TRBV3-2) and TRBJ1-2, with D tentatively TRBD1 (5 bases). CDR1 and CDR2 (germline): LGHDT, YNNKEL (reference sequence). This CDR3 comprises 14 residues. V was clipped by 0 bases and J by 8 bases, with 13 bases between them. CDR3 sequence reads: CASSQERGKYGYTF. The CDR3, as DNA: TGTGCCAGCAGCCAAGAACGGGGGAAGTACGGCTACACCTTC.

The chain recombines TRBV6-2 or TRBV6-3 with TRBJ2-1, with 11 bases matching TRBD2. CDR3 length: 18 residues. The V gene's germline CDR1 is MNHEY and CDR2 SVGEGT. The ends lost 2 bases at V and 8 bases at J; junction bases unmatched: 14. CDR3 in DNA: TGTGCCAGCAGTTACACGGGACCTACTAGCGGGAGTACCTATGAGCAGTTCTTC. Protein: CASSYTGPTSGSTYEQFF.

The chain carries TRBV6-5 and TRBJ1-3, with D tentatively TRBD1 (6 bases). Trimming stripped 5 bases from V and 4 bases from J, with 15 bases between. This CDR3 comprises 15 residues. The germline gives CDR1 MNHEY, CDR2 SVGAGI. The chain's CDR3 is CASSLDRKAGNTIYF. The CDR3 nucleotides read TGTGCCAGCAGTCTCGACAGGAAAGCAGGAAACACCATATATTTT.

This chain uses TRBV24-1 with TRBJ2-1, with 11 bases aligning to TRBD2. V shed 4 bases and J 4 bases; nucleotides not matched to a gene: 5. The length of the CDR3 is 16 residues. CDR1 KGHDR and CDR2 SFDVKD come from the germline V gene. The CDR3 DNA is TGTGCCACCAGTGACCTGACTAGCGGGGTATACAATGAGCAGTTCTTC. It yields the protein CATSDLTSGVYNEQFF.

The chain has TRBV24-1 and TRBJ2-5; 13 bases fit TRBD2. Germline V lookup: CDR1 KGHDR, CDR2 SFDVKD. This CDR3 region has 17 residues. Unmatched junction bases numbered 10, after V lost 5 bases and J lost 5 bases. CDR3 sequence reads: CATSALPGLAGDETQYF. The CDR3 bases are TGTGCCACCAGTGCCCTCCCCGGACTAGCGGGAGACGAGACCCAGTACTTC.

The chain is built from TRBV20-1 and TRBJ1-2; TRBD1 is a possible D gene (5 bases). CDR3 length equals 11 residues. Germline V gene data show CDR1 as DFQATT and CDR2 as SNEGSKA (reference sequence). V dropped 5 bases and J dropped 10 bases, with 14 bases sitting between them. CDR3 protein: CSAPAGGVYTF. The CDR3 DNA sequence: TGCAGTGCTCCTGCTGGGGGAGTCTACACCTTC.

The rearrangement joins TRBV19 to TRBJ2-7, with a possible D match to TRBD2 (6 bases). This CDR3 has 13 residues. CDR1 and CDR2 (germline): LNHDA, SQIVND (reference sequence). The V gene lost 5 bases and the J gene lost 5 bases, with 13 bases spanning the gap. The CDR3 region is CASSLPWRDEQYF. In nucleotides, the CDR3 is TGTGCCAGTAGTCTCCCGTGGAGGGACGAGCAGTACTTC.

This sequence joins TRBV9 and TRBJ2-7, with a tentative D call TRBD1 (5 bases). From germline, CDR1 is SGDLS and CDR2 YYNGEE. Trimming stripped 3 bases from V and 6 bases from J, with 13 bases between. The CDR3 covers 13 residues. This chain's CDR3 is CASSEGPQVEQYF. The CDR3 DNA is TGTGCCAGCAGCGAGGGGCCCCAAGTCGAGCAGTACTTC. The full variable domain, in which reference TRBV9 and TRBJ2-7 provide the parts outside the CDR3, is DSGVTQTPKHLITATGQRVTLRCSPRSGDLSVYWYQQSLDQGLQFLIQYYNGEERAKGNILERFSAQQFPDLHSELNLSSLELGDSALYFCASSEGPQVEQYFGPGTRLTVT.

The V call is TRBV23-1, the J call TRBJ2-7; 8 nucleotides agree with TRBD2. TRBV23-1 is identified as an open reading frame with a role that is uncertain. The J segment lost 0 bases and the V segment lost 4 bases, leaving 8 bases of the junction unmatched. The CDR3 totals 16 residues. DNA of the CDR3: TGCGCCAGCAGTCTCGCCGGGGGGGGGAGCTCCTACGAGCAGTACTTC. As protein: CASSLAGGGSSYEQYF.

The J gene is TRBJ1-2, the V gene TRBV15; D possibly corresponds to TRBD1 (5 bases). Germline CDR1 reads LNHNV; CDR2 reads YYDKDF (reference sequence). Trimming removed 0 bases at V and 3 bases at J, with 8 bases between. There are 14 residues in the CDR3. The DNA for the CDR3 is TGTGCCACCAGCAGAGAGGGACGGTACTATGGCTACACCTTC. This gives the protein CATSREGRYYGYTF.

The chain employs TRBV6-1 and TRBJ2-7; D gene ambiguous. CDR3 size: 14 residues. Trimming left V 1 base short and J 7 bases short, with 14 bases between. The V gene's germline CDR1 is MNHNS and CDR2 SASEGT. The CDR3 protein is CASSEGWIPREQYF. The CDR3 DNA is TGTGCCAGCAGTGAAGGTTGGATACCAAGGGAGCAGTACTTC.

This clone was seen just once. The rearrangement uses TRBV2 and TRBJ2-5; either TRBD1 or TRBD2 may fit D (5 bases each). The germline V and J ends were trimmed by 8 bases and 1 base, with 17 bases remaining between them. Germline assignment: CDR1 SNHLY and CDR2 FYNNEI. The CDR3 runs to 15 residues. The CDR3 reads CASVGTMGFQETQYF. CDR3 sequence (DNA): TGTGCCAGCGTAGGGACCATGGGTTTCCAAGAGACCCAGTACTTC.

The gene calls are TRBV5-4 and TRBJ2-3, with 10 bases identical to TRBD2. Germline V CDR1 and CDR2: SGHNT, YYREEE (reference sequence). The ends lost 4 bases at V and 1 base at J; junction bases unmatched: 3. The CDR3 loop spans 15 amino acids. The CDR3 nucleotides are TGTGCCAGCAGCGGCCTAGCGGGGGGCACAGATACGCAGTATTTT. Protein sequence: CASSGLAGGTDTQYF.

Regarding this clone: Other DNA sequences in the sample encode the same CDR3. The V call is TRBV3-1 (or the pseudogene TRBV3-2), the J call TRBJ2-7; 8 nucleotides match TRBD2. V lost 1 base and J lost 2; bases outside the gene matches: 1. Germline V CDR1 and CDR2: LGHDT, YNNKEL (reference sequence). The CDR3 has 14 residues. The CDR3 here is CASSQGGGTYEQYF. Written as DNA, the CDR3 is TGTGCCAGCAGCCAAGGCGGGGGGACCTACGAGCAGTACTTC.

This chain connects TRBV18 to TRBJ1-1; D is perhaps TRBD1 (5 bases). Germline V CDR1 and CDR2: KGHSH, LQKENI. The CDR3 loop spans 16 amino acids. Between the trimmed V and J ends, which lost 4 bases and 2 bases, there was a span of 17 bases. In DNA, the CDR3 is TGTGCCAGCTCACGAGTGACGGGGCAGCGAAACACTGAAGCTTTCTTT. Protein sequence: CASSRVTGQRNTEAFF.

V is TRBV7-9 and J is TRBJ2-3; D gene unclear. Germline V gene lookup returns CDR1 SEHNR and CDR2 FQNEAQ (reference sequence). The CDR3 sequence is 16 residues long. V shed 4 bases and J shed 0 bases, with 14 bases lying between them. The CDR3 loop is CASSSLAGSSTDTQYF. CDR3 DNA sequence: TGTGCCAGCAGCTCCTTAGCAGGCTCTAGCACAGATACGCAGTATTTT.

This chain joins TRBV27 and TRBJ1-5; D remains unclear. V was trimmed by 5 bases and J by 1 base, leaving 15 bases between them. The CDR3 covers 16 residues. CDR1 is MNHEY, CDR2 SMNVEV, per germline (reference sequence). CDR3 amino acids: CASSGGPVRSNQPQHF. In nucleotides, the CDR3 is TGTGCCAGCAGTGGTGGGCCCGTAAGAAGCAATCAGCCCCAGCATTTT.